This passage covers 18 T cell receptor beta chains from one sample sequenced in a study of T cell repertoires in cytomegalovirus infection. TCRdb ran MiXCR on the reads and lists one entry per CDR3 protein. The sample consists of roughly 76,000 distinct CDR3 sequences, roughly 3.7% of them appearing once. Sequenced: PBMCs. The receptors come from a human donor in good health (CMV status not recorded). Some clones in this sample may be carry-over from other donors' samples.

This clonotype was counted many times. Here the CDR3 DNA reads TGTGCCAGCAGTTACCTCGGACGCCCGAACACTGAAGCTTTCTTT. The encoded protein is CASSYLGRPNTEAFF. The chain has TRBV6-2 or TRBV6-3 and TRBJ1-1; D gene unclear. Trimming pared 2 bases from V and 1 base from J, leaving 11 bases between. The CDR3 extends over 15 amino acids. Germline V gene sequence: CDR1 MNHEY, CDR2 SVGEGT.

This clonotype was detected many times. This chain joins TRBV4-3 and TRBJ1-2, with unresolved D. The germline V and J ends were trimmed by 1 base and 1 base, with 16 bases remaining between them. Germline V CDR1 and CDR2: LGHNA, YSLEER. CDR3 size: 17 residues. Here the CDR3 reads CASSQVLRERSNYGYTF. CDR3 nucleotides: TGCGCCAGCAGCCAAGTGCTTAGGGAGAGGAGTAACTATGGCTACACCTTC.

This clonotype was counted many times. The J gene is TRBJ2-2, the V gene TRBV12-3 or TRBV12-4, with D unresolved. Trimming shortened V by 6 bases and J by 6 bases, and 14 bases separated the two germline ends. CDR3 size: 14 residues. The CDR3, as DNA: TGTGCCAGCAGGTACCGGGCCCCAGCCGGGGAGCTGTTTTTT. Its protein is CASRYRAPAGELFF.

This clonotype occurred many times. In DNA form, the CDR3 reads TGTGCCAGCAAAAGACCCAGCAGGGAAGAGACCCAGTACTTC. Translation gives CASKRPSREETQYF. V is TRBV28 and J is TRBJ2-5; D might be TRBD1 (5 bases). Germline CDR1 reads MDHEN; CDR2 reads SYDVKM. CDR3 length: 14 residues. The V and J ends lost 7 bases and 3 bases respectively, with 15 bases between them.

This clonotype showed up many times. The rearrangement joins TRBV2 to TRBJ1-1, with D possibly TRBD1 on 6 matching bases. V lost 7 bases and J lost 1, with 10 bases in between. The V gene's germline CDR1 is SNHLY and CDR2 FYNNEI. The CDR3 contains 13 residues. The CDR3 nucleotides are TGTGCCAGCATAGGGGGACAGAACACTGAAGCTTTCTTT. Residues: CASIGGQNTEAFF.

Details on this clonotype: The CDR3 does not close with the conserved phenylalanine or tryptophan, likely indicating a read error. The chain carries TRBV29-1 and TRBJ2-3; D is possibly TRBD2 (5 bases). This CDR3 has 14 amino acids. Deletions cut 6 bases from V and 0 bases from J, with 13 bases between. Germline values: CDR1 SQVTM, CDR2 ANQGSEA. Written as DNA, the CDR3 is TGCAGCGTAGCACGACGGACTAGCACAGATACGCAGTATTCT. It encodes CSVARRTSTDTQYS.

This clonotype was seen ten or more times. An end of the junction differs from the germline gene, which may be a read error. Here the CDR3 reads CASSLWIDNEQFF. The CDR3, as DNA: TGTGCCAGCAGCCTCTGGATAGACAATGAGCAGTTCTTC. This chain connects TRBV4-1 to TRBJ2-1; D is undetermined. This CDR3 region has 13 residues. Per germline, CDR1 MGHRA and CDR2 YSYEKL.

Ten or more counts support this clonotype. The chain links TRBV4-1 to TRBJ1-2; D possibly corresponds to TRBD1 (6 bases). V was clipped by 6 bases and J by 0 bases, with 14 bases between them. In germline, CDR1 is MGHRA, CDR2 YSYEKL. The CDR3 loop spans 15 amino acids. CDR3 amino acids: CASRIPGQSNYGYTF. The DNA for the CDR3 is TGCGCCAGCAGGATACCGGGACAATCTAACTATGGCTACACCTTC.

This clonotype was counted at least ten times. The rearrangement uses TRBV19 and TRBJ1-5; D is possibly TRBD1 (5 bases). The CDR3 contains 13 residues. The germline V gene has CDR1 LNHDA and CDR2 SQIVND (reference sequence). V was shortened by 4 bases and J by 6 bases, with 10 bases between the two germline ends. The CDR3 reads CASSSQGLQPQHF. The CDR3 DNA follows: TGTGCCAGTAGTAGTCAGGGACTTCAGCCCCAGCATTTT.

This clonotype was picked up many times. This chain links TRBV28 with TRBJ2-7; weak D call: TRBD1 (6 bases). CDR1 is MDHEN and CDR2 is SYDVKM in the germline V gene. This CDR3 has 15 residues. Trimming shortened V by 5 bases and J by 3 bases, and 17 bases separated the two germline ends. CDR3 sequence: CASSPPPGHLYEQYF. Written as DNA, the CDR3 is TGTGCCAGCAGTCCACCCCCGGGACATCTCTACGAGCAGTACTTC.

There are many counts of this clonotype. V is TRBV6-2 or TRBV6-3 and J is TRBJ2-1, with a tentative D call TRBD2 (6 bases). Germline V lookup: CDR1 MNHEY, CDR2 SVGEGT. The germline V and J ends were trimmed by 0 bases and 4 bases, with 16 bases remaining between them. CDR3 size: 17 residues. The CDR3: CASSYSPPRGVYNEQFF. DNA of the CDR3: TGTGCCAGCAGTTACTCTCCCCCGCGGGGTGTTTACAATGAGCAGTTCTTC.

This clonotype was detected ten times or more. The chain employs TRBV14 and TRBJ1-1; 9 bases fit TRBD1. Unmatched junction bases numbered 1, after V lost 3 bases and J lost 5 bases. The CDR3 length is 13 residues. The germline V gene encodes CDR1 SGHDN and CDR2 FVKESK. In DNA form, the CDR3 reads TGTGCCAGCAGCCAGACAGGGGGTACTGAAGCTTTCTTT. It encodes CASSQTGGTEAFF.

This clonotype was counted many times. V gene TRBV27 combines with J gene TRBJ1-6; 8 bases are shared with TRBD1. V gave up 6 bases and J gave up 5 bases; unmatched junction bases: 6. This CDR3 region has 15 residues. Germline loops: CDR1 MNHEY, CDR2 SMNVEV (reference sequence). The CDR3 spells CASRAGTGHNSPLHF. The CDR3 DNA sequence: TGTGCCAGCAGGGCCGGGACAGGCCATAATTCACCCCTCCACTTT.

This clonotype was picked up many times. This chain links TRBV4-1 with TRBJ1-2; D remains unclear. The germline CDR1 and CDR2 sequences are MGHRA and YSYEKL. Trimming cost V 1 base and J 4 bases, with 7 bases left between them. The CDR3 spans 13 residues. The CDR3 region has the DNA TGCGCCAGCAGCCAAGCGCCTTCCTATGGCTACACCTTC. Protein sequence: CASSQAPSYGYTF.

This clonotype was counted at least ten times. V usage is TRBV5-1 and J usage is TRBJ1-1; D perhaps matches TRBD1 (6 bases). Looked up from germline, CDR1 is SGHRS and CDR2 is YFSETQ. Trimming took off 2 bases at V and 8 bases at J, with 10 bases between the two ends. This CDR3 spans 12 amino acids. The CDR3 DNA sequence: TGCGCCAGCAGCTTCAGGGGTCCAGAAGCTTTCTTT. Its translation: CASSFRGPEAFF.

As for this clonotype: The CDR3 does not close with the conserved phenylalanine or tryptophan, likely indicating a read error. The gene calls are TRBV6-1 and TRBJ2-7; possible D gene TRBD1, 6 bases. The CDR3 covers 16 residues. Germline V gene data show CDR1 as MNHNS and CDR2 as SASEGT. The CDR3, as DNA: TGTGCCAGCAGTTATGTGGTGGGGGCAGGCACCTACGTGCAGTACTTA. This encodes CASSYVVGAGTYVQYL.

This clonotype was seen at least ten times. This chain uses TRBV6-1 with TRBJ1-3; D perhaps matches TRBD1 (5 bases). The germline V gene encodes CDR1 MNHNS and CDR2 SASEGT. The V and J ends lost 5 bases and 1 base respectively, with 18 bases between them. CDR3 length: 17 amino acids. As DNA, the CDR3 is TGTGCCAGCAGTTCACTCGGTCGGGACGGATCTGGAAACACCATATATTTT. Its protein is CASSSLGRDGSGNTIYF.

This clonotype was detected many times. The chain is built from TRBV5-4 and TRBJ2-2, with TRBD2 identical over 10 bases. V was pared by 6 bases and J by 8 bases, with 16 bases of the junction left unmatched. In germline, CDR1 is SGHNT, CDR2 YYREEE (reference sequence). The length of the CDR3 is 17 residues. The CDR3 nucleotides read TGTGCCAGCACCTATGAAAGTCTAGCGGGGGTACCGGGGGAGCTGTTTTTT. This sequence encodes CASTYESLAGVPGELFF.